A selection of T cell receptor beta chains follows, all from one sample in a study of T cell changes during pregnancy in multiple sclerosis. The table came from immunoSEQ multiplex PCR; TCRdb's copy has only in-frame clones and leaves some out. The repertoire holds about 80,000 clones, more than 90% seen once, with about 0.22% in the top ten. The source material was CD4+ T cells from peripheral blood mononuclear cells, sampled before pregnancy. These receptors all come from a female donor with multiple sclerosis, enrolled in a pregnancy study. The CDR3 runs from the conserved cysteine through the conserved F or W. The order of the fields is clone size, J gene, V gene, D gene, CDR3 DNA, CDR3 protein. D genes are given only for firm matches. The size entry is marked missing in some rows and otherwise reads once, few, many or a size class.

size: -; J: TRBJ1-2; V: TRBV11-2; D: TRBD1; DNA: TGTGCCAGCAGCCTCACAGGGGGCGGTAACCATGGCTACACCTTC; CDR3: CASSLTGGGNHGYTF
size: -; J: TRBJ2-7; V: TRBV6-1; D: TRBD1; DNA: TGTGCCAGCAGTGCCGGGACAGCCTTTTCCTACGAGCAGTACTTC; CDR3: CASSAGTAFSYEQYF
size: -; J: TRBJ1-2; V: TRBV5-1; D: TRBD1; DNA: TGCGCCAGCAGCTTGGGAGGGACAGGAATGGGCTATGGCTACACCTTC; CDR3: CASSLGGTGMGYGYTF
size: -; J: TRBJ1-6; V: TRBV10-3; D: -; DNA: TGTGCCATCAGTGAGTCGCCTTTGGGGGGGTCTGATTCACCCCTCCACTTT; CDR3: CAISESPLGGSDSPLHF
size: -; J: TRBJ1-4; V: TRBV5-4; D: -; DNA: TGTGCCAGCAGCTTATCAGCCGGGGAAAAACTGTTTTTT; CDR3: CASSLSAGEKLFF
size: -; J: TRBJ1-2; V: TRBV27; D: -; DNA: TGTGCCAGCAGTCCTATAACAAACCGAGGGGGAGGGGCTAACTATGGCTACACCTTC; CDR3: CASSPITNRGGGANYGYTF
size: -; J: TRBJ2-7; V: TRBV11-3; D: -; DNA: TGTGCCAGCAGCTTAGGACAGGAGTACGAGCAGTACTTC; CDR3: CASSLGQEYEQYF
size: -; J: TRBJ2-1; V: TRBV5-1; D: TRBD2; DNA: TGCGCCAGCAGTCATGGTTTGCGGGAGAGCGGTAATGAGCAGTTCTTC; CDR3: CASSHGLRESGNEQFF
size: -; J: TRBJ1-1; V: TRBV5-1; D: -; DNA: TGCGCCAGCAGCTTGACAGGGTGGGACACTGAAGCTTTCTTT; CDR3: CASSLTGWDTEAFF
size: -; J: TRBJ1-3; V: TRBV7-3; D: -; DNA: TGTGCCAGCAGCGAACCGAGTAACACCATATATTTT; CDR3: CASSEPSNTIYF
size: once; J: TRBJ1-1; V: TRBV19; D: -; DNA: TGTGCCAGTAAATTTGGGCCGAACACTGAAGCTTTCTTT; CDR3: CASKFGPNTEAFF
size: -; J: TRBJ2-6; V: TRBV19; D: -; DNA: TGTGCCAGTAGTATTGGAGGCCTCTCTGGGGCCAACGTCCTGACTTTC; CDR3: CASSIGGLSGANVLTF
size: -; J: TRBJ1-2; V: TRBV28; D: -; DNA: TGTGCCAGCAGTCCCGGCGGCAGGGGCTCTTCGATTGGCTACACCTTC; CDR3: CASSPGGRGSSIGYTF
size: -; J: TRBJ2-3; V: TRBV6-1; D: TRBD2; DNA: TGTGCCAGCAGTCAAAGCGGGAGGGGCACTGATACGCAGTATTTT; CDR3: CASSQSGRGTDTQYF
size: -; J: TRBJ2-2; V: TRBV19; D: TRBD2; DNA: TGTGCCAGTAGTAGGACTAGTGGTAACGGCGGGGAGCTGTTTTTT; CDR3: CASSRTSGNGGELFF
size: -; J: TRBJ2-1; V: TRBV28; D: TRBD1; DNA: TGTGCCAGCAGTTCCGGACAGGGAGTCCCCTACAATGAGCAGTTCTTC; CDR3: CASSSGQGVPYNEQFF